These T cell receptor beta chains were read from a single sample in a study of T cell changes during pregnancy in multiple sclerosis. Only in-frame clones appear in the TCRdb table, and some are missing; sequencing was by immunoSEQ multiplex PCR. The repertoire holds about 100,000 clones, with about 90% as singletons. The sequencing here drew on peripheral blood, taken in the second trimester of pregnancy. Receptor source: a female donor with multiple sclerosis, enrolled in a pregnancy study. Both conserved end residues are part of each CDR3. A D gene is named only where the DNA matches it firmly. Clone size is shown for a subset of rows, as once, few, many or a class of expanded clone.

d_call: TRBD1; v_call: TRBV6-5; j_call: TRBJ1-4; cdr3_length: 14; clone_size: NA; cdr3_nt: TGTGCCAGCAGGAACACAGGGGCCGGCGAAAAACTGTTTTTT; cdr3_aa: CASRNTGAGEKLFF
d_call: TRBD2; v_call: TRBV28; j_call: TRBJ2-2; cdr3_length: 16; clone_size: NA; cdr3_nt: TGTGCCAGCAGATTAGCGGGAGGCACACGTACCGGGGAGCTGTTTTTT; cdr3_aa: CASRLAGGTRTGELFF
d_call: TRBD1; v_call: TRBV28; j_call: TRBJ1-4; cdr3_length: 15; clone_size: NA; cdr3_nt: TGTGCCAGCAGTTTCTCCGGGACAGGGCCTGAAAAACTGTTTTTT; cdr3_aa: CASSFSGTGPEKLFF
d_call: TRBD2; v_call: TRBV12-5; j_call: TRBJ2-1; cdr3_length: 14; clone_size: NA; cdr3_nt: TGTGCTAGTGCTAGAGCGGGAGCCGACAATGAGCAGTTCTTC; cdr3_aa: CASARAGADNEQFF
d_call: NA; v_call: TRBV2; j_call: TRBJ1-5; cdr3_length: 18; clone_size: NA; cdr3_nt: TGTGCCAGCAGTGATAAGGGCCAGGGTAGATTGGTGGATCAGCCCCAGCATTTT; cdr3_aa: CASSDKGQGRLVDQPQHF
d_call: TRBD2; v_call: TRBV5-1; j_call: TRBJ2-3; cdr3_length: 15; clone_size: NA; cdr3_nt: TGCGCCAGCAGTCGTTCCGGGACTAGCGGGAGCGCGCAGTATTTT; cdr3_aa: CASSRSGTSGSAQYF
d_call: NA; v_call: TRBV10-3; j_call: TRBJ1-4; cdr3_length: 12; clone_size: NA; cdr3_nt: TGTGCCATCAGTGATGGGGGCTCAGTTAGGTTTTTT; cdr3_aa: CAISDGGSVRFF
d_call: NA; v_call: TRBV27; j_call: TRBJ1-1; cdr3_length: 13; clone_size: NA; cdr3_nt: TGTGCCAGCAGTTTGGGGGCTTTCACTGAAGCTTTCTTT; cdr3_aa: CASSLGAFTEAFF
d_call: TRBD1; v_call: TRBV9; j_call: TRBJ2-2; cdr3_length: 15; clone_size: NA; cdr3_nt: TGTGCCAGCAGCCTAGGACAGGCAGGCACCGGGGAGCTGTTTTTT; cdr3_aa: CASSLGQAGTGELFF
d_call: NA; v_call: TRBV15; j_call: TRBJ1-2; cdr3_length: 15; clone_size: few; cdr3_nt: TGTGCCACCAGCAGAGATTTTACCCAACCGAGGGGCTACACCTTC; cdr3_aa: CATSRDFTQPRGYTF
d_call: TRBD2; v_call: TRBV27; j_call: TRBJ2-3; cdr3_length: 15; clone_size: NA; cdr3_nt: TGTGCCAGCAGTCAACTAGCGACTAGCACAGATACGCAGTATTTT; cdr3_aa: CASSQLATSTDTQYF
d_call: NA; v_call: TRBV15; j_call: TRBJ1-5; cdr3_length: 14; clone_size: NA; cdr3_nt: TGTGCCACCAGCAGATCTTCGGGGAATCAGCCCCAGCATTTT; cdr3_aa: CATSRSSGNQPQHF
d_call: NA; v_call: TRBV28; j_call: TRBJ1-3; cdr3_length: 12; clone_size: once; cdr3_nt: TGTGCCAGCAGCTTCACAGGAAACACCATATATTTT; cdr3_aa: CASSFTGNTIYF